Sequencing of this TCR beta chain was carried out in a study of blood T cells in healthy people across ages. The CDR3 loop spans 13 amino acids. Germline CDR1 and CDR2: SGHRS and YFSETQ. V was pared by 2 bases and J by 3 bases, with 6 bases between. The sample, 7.5 to 10 milliliters of peripheral blood, was drawn from each donor. Primed by a sample-barcoded 5' primer and a J-beta primer mix, a second PCR proceeded for 7 to 11 cycles. Per-sample output comprised a minimum of 2.5 million paired-end reads containing CDR3. Using its own MiXCR run on the 5' RACE reads, TCRdb lists one record per CDR3 protein. The repertoire holds around 690,000 distinct CDR3 sequences, under 65% seen once, with around 37% in the top ten.

The TCR was taken from a man in his 60s in good health. This chain uses TRBV5-1 with TRBJ2-1, with TRBD1 as a possible D gene (5 bases). The sample consisted of blood. The CDR3 bases are TGCGCCAGCAGCTTTGACAGCTACAATGAGCAGTTCTTC. Amino acid sequence: CASSFDSYNEQFF.